This T cell receptor beta chain was sequenced in a study of T-cell memory formation after mild COVID-19. Study results and caveats: Largely, contracting CD4+ clones fell within CM and EM, and contracting CD8+ clones within EMRA. Clones shrinking from day 15 to 85 showed even CD4/CD8 mixes; later expanders tilted CD4+.

Note on this clonotype: The antigen is undetermined.

TCR alpha and TCR beta cDNA libraries carrying sample barcodes and UMIs were produced by 5'RACE using constant-segment primers. One entry per CDR3 protein results from TCRdb running MiXCR on the 5' RACE reads. This sample has around 130,000 distinct CDR3 sequences, with approximately 16% found just once. Sequencing was performed on PBMCs or a T cell subset sorted from them (not recorded which). This clonotype was obtained from an adult woman who had mild COVID-19 (a few samples of this study predate the infection). Cell type and time point are not known.

The CDR3 sequence: CASSRGGDRINTDTQYF. The CDR3, as DNA: TGTGCCAGCAGCCGGGGAGGAGACCGAATAAACACAGATACGCAGTATTTT. The V and J genes are TRBV9 and TRBJ2-3; tentative D call: TRBD2 (6 bases). There are 17 residues in the CDR3. Germline V CDR1 and CDR2: SGDLS, YYNGEE. Between the trimmed V and J ends, which lost 4 bases and 2 bases, there was a span of 20 bases. Supplemented by reference TRBV9 and TRBJ2-3, the full variable domain reads DSGVTQTPKHLITATGQRVTLRCSPRSGDLSVYWYQQSLDQGLQFLIQYYNGEERAKGNILERFSAQQFPDLHSELNLSSLELGDSALYFCASSRGGDRINTDTQYFGPGTRLTVL.